In this sample, the clone carrying this T cell receptor (beta chain) turned up a few times. Its specificity is not known. Trimming cost V 3 bases and J 0 bases; bases outside gene matches: 7. The CDR3 loop spans 17 amino acids. Germline V gene lookup returns CDR1 SGHVS and CDR2 FQNEAQ. This specimen belongs to a study of post-analysis software for immune sequencing data. General observations from the study: Controls had lower frequencies than patients of roughly five TRBV segments, which included TRBV5-6, TRBV5-1 and TRBV20-1.

Presence of unique molecular identifiers characterized the TCR beta cDNA libraries. TCRdb re-called the PCR reads with MiXCR, one entry per CDR3 protein. The sample holds roughly 620,000 distinct CDR3 sequences, around 47% seen once. Input material: blood. The rearrangement links TRBV7-8 to TRBJ2-1, with 8 bases lining up with TRBD2. This clonotype was obtained from a girl aged 10 to 17 with multiple sclerosis. CDR3 in amino acids: CASSFSVAGSSYNEQFF. For the CDR3, the DNA is TGTGCCAGCAGCTTTTCTGTAGCGGGAAGCTCCTACAATGAGCAGTTCTTC.